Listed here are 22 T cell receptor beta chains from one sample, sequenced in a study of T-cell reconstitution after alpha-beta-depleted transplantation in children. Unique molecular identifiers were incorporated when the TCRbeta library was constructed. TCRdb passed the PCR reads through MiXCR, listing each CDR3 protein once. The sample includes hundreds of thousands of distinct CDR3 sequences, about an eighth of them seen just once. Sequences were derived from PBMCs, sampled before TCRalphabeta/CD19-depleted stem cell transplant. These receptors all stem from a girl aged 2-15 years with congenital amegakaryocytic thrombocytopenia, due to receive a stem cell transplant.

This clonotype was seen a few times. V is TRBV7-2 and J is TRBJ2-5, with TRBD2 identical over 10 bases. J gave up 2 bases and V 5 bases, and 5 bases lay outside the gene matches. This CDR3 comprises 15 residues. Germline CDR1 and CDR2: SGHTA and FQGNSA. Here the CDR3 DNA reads TGTGCCAGCAGCCCTAGCGGGGGACTGCAAGAGACCCAGTACTTC. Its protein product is CASSPSGGLQETQYF.

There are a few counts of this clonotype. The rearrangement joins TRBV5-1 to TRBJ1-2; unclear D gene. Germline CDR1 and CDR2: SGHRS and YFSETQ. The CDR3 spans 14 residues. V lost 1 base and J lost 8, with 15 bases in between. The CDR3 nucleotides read TGCGCCAGCAGCTTGTATCCCAGGCTTCTCGGCTACACCTTC. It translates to CASSLYPRLLGYTF. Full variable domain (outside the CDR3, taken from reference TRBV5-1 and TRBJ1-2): KAGVTQTPRYLIKTRGQQVTLSCSPISGHRSVSWYQQTPGQGLQFLFEYFSETQRNKGNFPGRFSGRQFSNSRSEMNVSTLELGDSALYLCASSLYPRLLGYTFGSGTRLTVV.

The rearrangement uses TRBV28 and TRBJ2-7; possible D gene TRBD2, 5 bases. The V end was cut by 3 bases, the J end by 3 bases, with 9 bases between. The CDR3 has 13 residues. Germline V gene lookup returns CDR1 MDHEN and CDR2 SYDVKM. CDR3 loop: CASSFKRYYEQYF. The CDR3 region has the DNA TGTGCCAGCAGTTTTAAGCGGTACTACGAGCAGTACTTC.

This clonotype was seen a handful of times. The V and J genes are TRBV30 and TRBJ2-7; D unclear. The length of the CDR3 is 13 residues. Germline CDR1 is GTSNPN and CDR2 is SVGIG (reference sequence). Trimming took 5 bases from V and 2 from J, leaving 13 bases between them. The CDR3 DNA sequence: TGTGCCTGGGCAGATAAACCGGCCTACGAGCAGTACTTC. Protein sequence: CAWADKPAYEQYF.

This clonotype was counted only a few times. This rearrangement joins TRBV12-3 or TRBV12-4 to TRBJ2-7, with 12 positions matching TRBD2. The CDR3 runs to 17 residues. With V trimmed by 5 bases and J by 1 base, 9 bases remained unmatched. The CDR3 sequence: CASSRTSGIVGSYEQYF. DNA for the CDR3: TGTGCCAGCAGTCGGACTAGCGGGATCGTTGGTTCCTACGAGCAGTACTTC.

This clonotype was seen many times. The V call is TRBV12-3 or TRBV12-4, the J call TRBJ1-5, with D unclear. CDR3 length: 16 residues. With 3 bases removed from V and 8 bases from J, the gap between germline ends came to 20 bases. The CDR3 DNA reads TGTGCCAGCAGTTTGACCGGAAGTAGAAACCGGGAGCCCCAGCATTTT. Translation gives CASSLTGSRNREPQHF.

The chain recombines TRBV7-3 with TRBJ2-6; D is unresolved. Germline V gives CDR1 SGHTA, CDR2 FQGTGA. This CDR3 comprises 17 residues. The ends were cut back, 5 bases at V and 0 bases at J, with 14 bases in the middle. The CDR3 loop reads CASSPTFSVSGANVLTF. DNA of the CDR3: TGTGCCAGCAGCCCGACCTTCTCGGTCTCTGGGGCCAACGTCCTGACTTTC.

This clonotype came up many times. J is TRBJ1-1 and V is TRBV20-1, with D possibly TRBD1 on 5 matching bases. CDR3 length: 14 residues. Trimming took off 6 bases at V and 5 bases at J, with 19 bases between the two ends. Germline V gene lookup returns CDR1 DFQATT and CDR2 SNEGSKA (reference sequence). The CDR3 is CSAKTPGHRTEAFF. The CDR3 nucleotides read TGCAGTGCCAAAACCCCAGGGCATAGGACTGAAGCTTTCTTT.

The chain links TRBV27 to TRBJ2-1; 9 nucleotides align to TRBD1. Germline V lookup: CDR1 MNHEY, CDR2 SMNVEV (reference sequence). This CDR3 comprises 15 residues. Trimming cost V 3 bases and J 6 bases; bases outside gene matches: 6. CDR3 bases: TGTGCCAGCAGTTTTGGGACAGGGAGGCCCAATGAGCAGTTCTTC. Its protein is CASSFGTGRPNEQFF.

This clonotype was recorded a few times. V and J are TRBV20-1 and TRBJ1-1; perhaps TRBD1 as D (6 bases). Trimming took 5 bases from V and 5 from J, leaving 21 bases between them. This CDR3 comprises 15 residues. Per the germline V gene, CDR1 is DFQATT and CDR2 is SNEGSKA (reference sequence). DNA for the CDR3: TGCAGTGCTCGCGAACGAAGGGGGTTTAGTACTGAAGCTTTCTTT. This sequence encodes CSARERRGFSTEAFF.

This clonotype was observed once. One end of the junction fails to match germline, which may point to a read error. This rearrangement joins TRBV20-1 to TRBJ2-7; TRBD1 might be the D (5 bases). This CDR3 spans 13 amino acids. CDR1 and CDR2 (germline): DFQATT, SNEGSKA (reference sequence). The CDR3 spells CSANQGVLYEPYF. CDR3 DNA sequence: TGCAGTGCTAACCAGGGTGTATTGTACGAGCCGTACTTC.

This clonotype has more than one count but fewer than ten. The CDR3, as DNA: TGTGCCAGCAGCTTATTCCCAGCGAGCGGACCTAGCACAGATACGCAGTATTTT. Protein sequence: CASSLFPASGPSTDTQYF. The chain uses TRBV7-6 and TRBJ2-3; a possible D gene is TRBD2 (5 bases). Trimming stripped 2 bases from V and 0 bases from J, with 18 bases between. CDR3 length: 18 amino acids. The germline CDR1 and CDR2 sequences are SGHVS and FNYEAQ.

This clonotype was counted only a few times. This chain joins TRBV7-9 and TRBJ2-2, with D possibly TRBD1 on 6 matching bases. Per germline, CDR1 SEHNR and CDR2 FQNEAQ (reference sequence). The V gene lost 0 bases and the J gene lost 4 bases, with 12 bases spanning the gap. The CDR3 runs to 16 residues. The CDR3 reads CASSLAPQGATGELFF. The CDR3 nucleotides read TGTGCCAGCAGCTTAGCGCCACAGGGTGCCACCGGGGAGCTGTTTTTT.

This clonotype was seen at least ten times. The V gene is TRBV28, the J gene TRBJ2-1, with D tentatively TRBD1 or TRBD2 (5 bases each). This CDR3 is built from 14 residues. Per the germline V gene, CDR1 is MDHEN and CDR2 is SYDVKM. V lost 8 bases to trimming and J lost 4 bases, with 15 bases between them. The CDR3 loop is CASVGREWYNEQFF. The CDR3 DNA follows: TGTGCCAGCGTGGGCAGGGAGTGGTACAATGAGCAGTTCTTC.

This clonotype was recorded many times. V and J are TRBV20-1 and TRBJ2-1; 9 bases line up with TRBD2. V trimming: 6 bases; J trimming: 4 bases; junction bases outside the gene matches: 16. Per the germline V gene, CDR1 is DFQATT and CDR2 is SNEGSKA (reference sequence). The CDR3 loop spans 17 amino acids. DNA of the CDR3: TGCAGTGCGCTGCCGGGACTAGCTTTGATCCCTTACAATGAGCAGTTCTTC. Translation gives CSALPGLALIPYNEQFF.

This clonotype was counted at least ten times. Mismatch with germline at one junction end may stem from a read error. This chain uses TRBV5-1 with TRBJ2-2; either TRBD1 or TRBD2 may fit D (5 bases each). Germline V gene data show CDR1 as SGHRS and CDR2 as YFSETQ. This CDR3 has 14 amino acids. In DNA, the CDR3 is TGTGCCAGCAGCTTAGCGCAGGGCACCGGGGAGCTGTTTTTT. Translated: CASSLAQGTGELFF.

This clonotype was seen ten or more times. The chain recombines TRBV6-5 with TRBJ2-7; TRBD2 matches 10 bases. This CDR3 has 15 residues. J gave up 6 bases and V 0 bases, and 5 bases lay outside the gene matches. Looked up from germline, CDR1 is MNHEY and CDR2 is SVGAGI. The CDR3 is CASSYSASGSLEQYF. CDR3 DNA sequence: TGTGCCAGCAGTTACTCGGCTAGCGGGAGCCTCGAGCAGTACTTC.

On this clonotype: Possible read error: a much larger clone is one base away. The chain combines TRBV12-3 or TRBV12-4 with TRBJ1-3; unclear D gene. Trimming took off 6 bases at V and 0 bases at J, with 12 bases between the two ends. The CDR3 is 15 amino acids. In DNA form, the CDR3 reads TGTGCCAGCAGGCCCGAGAGGATCTCTGGAAACACCATATATTTT. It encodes CASRPERISGNTIYF.

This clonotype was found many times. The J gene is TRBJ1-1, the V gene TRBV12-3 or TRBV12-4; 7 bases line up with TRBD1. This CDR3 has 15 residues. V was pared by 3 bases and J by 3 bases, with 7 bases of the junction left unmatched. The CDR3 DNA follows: TGTGCCAGCAGTTTTTCGACAGGGCGGCACACTGAAGCTTTCTTT. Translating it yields CASSFSTGRHTEAFF.

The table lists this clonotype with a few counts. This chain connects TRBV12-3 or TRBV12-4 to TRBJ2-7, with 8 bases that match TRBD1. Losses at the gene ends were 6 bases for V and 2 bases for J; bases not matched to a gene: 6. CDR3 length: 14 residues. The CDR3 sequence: CASRSQGEAYEQYF. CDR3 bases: TGTGCCAGCAGATCACAGGGGGAAGCCTACGAGCAGTACTTC.

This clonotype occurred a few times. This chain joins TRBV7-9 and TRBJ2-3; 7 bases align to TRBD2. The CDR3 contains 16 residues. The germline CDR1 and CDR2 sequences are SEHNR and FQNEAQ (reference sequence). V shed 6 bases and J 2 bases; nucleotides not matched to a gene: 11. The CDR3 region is CASSETPGLNTDTQYF. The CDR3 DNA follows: TGTGCCAGCAGTGAGACCCCGGGACTAAACACAGATACGCAGTATTTT.

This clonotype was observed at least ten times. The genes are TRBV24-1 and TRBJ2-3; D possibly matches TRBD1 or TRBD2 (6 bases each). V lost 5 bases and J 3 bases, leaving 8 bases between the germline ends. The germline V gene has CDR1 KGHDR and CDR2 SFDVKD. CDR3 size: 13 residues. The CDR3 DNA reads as TGTGCCACCAGTGGAGGGGGGACAGATACGCAGTATTTT. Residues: CATSGGGTDTQYF.